What follows are 9 T cell receptor beta chains derived from one specimen sequenced in a study of response to subunit inactivated influenza vaccine. TCRdb reprocessed the RT-PCR reads with MiXCR, giving one entry per CDR3 protein. The data hold fewer than 600,000 distinct CDR3 sequences, with about 7.2% observed a single time. Sequences were derived from PBMCs from blood, sampled approximately 25 months after vaccination. The source of these receptors is a man aged 45 to 70 who received an inactivated influenza vaccine.

This chain joins TRBV7-2 and TRBJ2-5; 8 bases fit TRBD2. Germline V gives CDR1 SGHTA, CDR2 FQGNSA. Trimming took 4 bases from V and 5 from J; bases not matched to a gene: 12. CDR3 length: 16 residues. In nucleotides, the CDR3 is TGTGCCAGCAGCTACCGACCGGGGGGGCCGGGGGAGACCCAGTACTTC. Translation: CASSYRPGGPGETQYF.

This clonotype came up many times. The chain joins TRBV7-2 to TRBJ2-2; 7 bases are a match to TRBD1. The CDR3 covers 14 residues. The V gene end was trimmed by 6 bases and the J gene end by 4 bases; junction bases not matched to a gene: 5. CDR1 SGHTA and CDR2 FQGNSA come from the germline V gene. The CDR3 protein is CASREGQITGELFF. The CDR3 DNA sequence: TGTGCCAGCAGAGAGGGACAGATCACCGGGGAGCTGTTTTTT.

In this sample, this clonotype turned up a few times. The J gene is TRBJ2-3, the V gene TRBV6-1; possibly TRBD1 for D (6 bases). The ends were cut back, 6 bases at V and 1 base at J, with 20 bases in the middle. Germline V gene lookup returns CDR1 MNHNS and CDR2 SASEGT. The length of the CDR3 is 17 residues. CDR3 nucleotide sequence: TGTGCCAGCAGGAAACAACAGGGACCGCTTCGCACAGATACGCAGTATTTT. Translating gives CASRKQQGPLRTDTQYF.

This clonotype turned up a few times. The CDR3 DNA reads as TGCGCCAGCAGCCAAGATGGGCAGGGGGCCTACAATGAGCAGTTCTTC. Protein: CASSQDGQGAYNEQFF. The chain is built from TRBV4-3 and TRBJ2-1; 7 positions agree with TRBD1. The CDR3 sequence is 16 residues long. Trimming cost V 0 bases and J 2 bases; bases outside gene matches: 4. Germline loops: CDR1 LGHNA, CDR2 YSLEER.

This sequence joins TRBV15 and TRBJ2-7, with TRBD2 matching over 7 bases. This CDR3 contains 14 residues. Germline V gene sequence: CDR1 LNHNV, CDR2 YYDKDF (reference sequence). V lost 3 bases, J lost 6 bases, and 8 bases stayed unmatched. CDR3 region: CATSREGPGGEQYF. The CDR3 DNA reads TGTGCCACCAGCAGGGAAGGGCCGGGGGGCGAGCAGTACTTC.

This clonotype was seen ten or more times. The chain is built from TRBV6-1 and TRBJ2-5; maybe TRBD1 (6 bases). The CDR3 runs 14 residues. The germline V gene has CDR1 MNHNS and CDR2 SASEGT. Between the trimmed V and J ends, which lost 6 bases and 4 bases, there was a span of 15 bases. CDR3 nucleotide sequence: TGTGCCAGCAGAAACAGGGTAAACCGAGAGACCCAGTACTTC. It is translated as CASRNRVNRETQYF.

The rearrangement links TRBV3-1 to TRBJ2-7; 7 nucleotides match TRBD1. This CDR3 has 14 residues. J was trimmed by 6 bases and V by 1 base; bases with no gene match: 6. In germline, CDR1 is LGHDT, CDR2 YNNKEL (reference sequence). CDR3: CASSQGTGVGEQYF. In DNA, the CDR3 is TGTGCCAGCAGCCAAGGAACAGGGGTAGGCGAGCAGTACTTC.

The rearrangement joins TRBV5-1 to TRBJ2-5; D may be TRBD1 (6 bases). Germline CDR1 is SGHRS and CDR2 is YFSETQ. The CDR3 sequence is 16 residues long. V was pared by 3 bases and J by 2 bases, with 17 bases between. The DNA of the CDR3 is TGCGCCAGCAGCTCCGGGGTCGGGACACAGCAAGAGACCCAGTACTTC. Translating it yields CASSSGVGTQQETQYF.

The J gene is TRBJ1-2, the V gene TRBV30; no clear D. Looked up from germline, CDR1 is GTSNPN and CDR2 is SVGIG (reference sequence). The length of the CDR3 is 14 residues. V was pared by 1 base and J by 1 base, with 10 bases between. CDR3 residues: CAWSDDWVNYGYTF. The CDR3, as DNA: TGTGCCTGGAGTGACGACTGGGTTAACTATGGCTACACCTTC. Using reference TRBV30 and TRBJ1-2 for the parts outside the CDR3, the full variable domain is SQTIHQWPATLVQPVGSPLSLECTVEGTSNPNLYWYRQAAGRGLQLLFYSVGIGQISSEVPQNLSASRPQDRQFILSSKKLLLSDSGFYLCAWSDDWVNYGYTFGSGTRLTVV.